This T cell receptor (beta chain) was sequenced in a study of shared clonotypes between healthy human individuals. Per the original methods: ImmunoSEQ sequences covered only the junction and lacked quality scores; filtering therefore differed. TCRdb's table, derived via immunoSEQ multiplex PCR, lists solely in-frame clones and lacks some. V, J and clone size reflect that table, while D and trimming were determined from the DNA. The sample has about 980,000 clones, around three quarters seen once. The germline CDR1 and CDR2 sequences are MNHEY and SVGAGI. The CDR3 extends over 14 amino acids. Trimming removed 6 bases from V and 7 bases from J; junction bases left unmatched: 8.

The sample was memory CD4+ T cells sorted from blood. The subset denotes: CD45RA-negative fraction. The chain is built from TRBV6-5 and TRBJ2-2; TRBD1 aligns across 7 bases. The receptor's source is a man aged 18 to 35 in good health. CDR3 DNA sequence: TGTGCCAGCAGCCACCGACAGGGCAGCGGGGAGCTGTTTTTT. It encodes CASSHRQGSGELFF.